This entry is about one T cell receptor (beta chain). Its target is not known. This specimen belongs to a study of T cell responses to AZD1222 COVID-19 vaccine. Study results and limitations: Clonal diversity was possibly underestimated; the donors were predominantly white British and more often female. Just a handful of AZD1222 recipients tested seropositive at baseline.

V was clipped by 4 bases and J by 0 bases, with 12 bases between them. The CDR3 loop spans 15 amino acids. The germline CDR1 and CDR2 sequences are KGHSH and LQKENI. The method was immunoSEQ multiplex PCR; TCRdb's version includes in-frame clones alone and lacks a portion of them. The sample holds approximately 150,000 clones, roughly nine tenths seen once. This clonotype originated in an adult in good health. The specimen comprised peripheral blood, sampled on day 0 of AZD1222 vaccination. V gene TRBV18 combines with J gene TRBJ1-1; D unresolved. CDR3: CASSQGGLLNTEAFF. DNA for the CDR3: TGTGCCAGCTCACAGGGTGGACTGTTGAACACTGAAGCTTTCTTT. Together with reference TRBV18 and TRBJ1-1, the CDR3 gives the full variable domain: NAGVMQNPRHLVRRRGQEARLRCSPMKGHSHVYWYRQLPEEGLKFMVYLQKENIIDESGMPKERFSAEFPKEGPSILRIQQVVRGDSAAYFCASSQGGLLNTEAFFGQGTRLTVV.